The 20 T cell receptor beta chains presented below share a single source sample, sequenced in a study of T cell responses to AZD1222 COVID-19 vaccine. Method: immunoSEQ multiplex PCR; TCRdb's copy keeps in-frame clones and lacks some. Seen here are 73,000 or so clones, 75% to 85% observed once, and the top ten hold less than 6.5%. The sequences come from peripheral blood, collected on day 0 of AZD1222 vaccination. Receptors were obtained from an adult in good health.

The chain has TRBV2 and TRBJ1-5; TRBD1 agrees at 11 bases. Trimming removed 10 bases from V and 2 bases from J; junction bases left unmatched: 7. CDR3 length: 15 residues. CDR1 and CDR2 from the germline V gene are SNHLY and FYNNEI. CDR3 in DNA: TGTGCCACTGGGACAGGGGGAAGGGGCAATCAGCCCCAGCATTTT. Translation gives CATGTGGRGNQPQHF.

The chain recombines TRBV4-2 with TRBJ1-3; 10 bases are shared with TRBD1. From germline, CDR1 is LGHNA and CDR2 YNFKEQ. The CDR3 has 16 amino acids. V lost 4 bases to trimming and J lost 0 bases; unmatched junction nucleotides: 3. This CDR3 reads CASSRGQGNSGNTIYF. CDR3 in DNA: TGTGCCAGCAGCCGGGGACAGGGGAACTCTGGAAACACCATATATTTT.

The chain is built from TRBV19 and TRBJ2-2; a possible D gene is TRBD2 (7 bases). The germline V gene has CDR1 LNHDA and CDR2 SQIVND (reference sequence). Between the trimmed V and J ends, which lost 3 bases and 6 bases, there was a span of 11 bases. The CDR3 extends over 14 amino acids. CDR3: CASSIGGLSGELFF. CDR3 in DNA: TGTGCCAGTAGTATCGGGGGGCTGTCCGGGGAGCTGTTTTTT.

The count of this clone is one. The chain uses TRBV5-4 and TRBJ1-2, with a tentative D call TRBD1 (6 bases). This CDR3 has 13 amino acids. V shed 4 bases and J shed 7 bases, with 14 bases lying between them. CDR1 is SGHNT, CDR2 YYREEE, per germline (reference sequence). The CDR3 sequence: CASSRLGGSGYTF. Written as DNA, the CDR3 is TGTGCCAGCAGCCGCCTGGGGGGCAGTGGCTACACCTTC.

J is TRBJ2-1 and V is TRBV7-6; TRBD2 aligns across 9 bases. The CDR3 is 16 amino acids. The germline V gene has CDR1 SGHVS and CDR2 FNYEAQ. The junction had 8 bases not matched to a gene; V was cut back by 1 base and J by 7 bases. This CDR3 is CASSLEVAGGHNEQFF. As DNA, the CDR3 is TGTGCCAGCAGCTTAGAGGTGGCGGGGGGGCATAATGAGCAGTTCTTC.

The genes are TRBV27 and TRBJ2-3; tentatively, D is TRBD2 (5 bases). This CDR3 comprises 14 residues. Germline values: CDR1 MNHEY, CDR2 SMNVEV (reference sequence). V was clipped by 5 bases and J by 1 base, with 10 bases between them. The CDR3 coding sequence is TGTGCCAGCAGTCTCGCAGCGGGCACAGATACGCAGTATTTT. The encoded protein is CASSLAAGTDTQYF.

The V call is TRBV6-6, the J call TRBJ1-1; 10 positions agree with TRBD1. Losses at the gene ends were 5 bases for V and 3 bases for J; bases not matched to a gene: 6. Germline V lookup: CDR1 MNHNY, CDR2 SVGAGI (reference sequence). The CDR3 spans 15 residues. The CDR3 loop is CASSPGQGVDTEAFF. DNA for the CDR3: TGTGCCAGCAGTCCCGGACAGGGGGTTGACACTGAAGCTTTCTTT.

This clone has more than one count but fewer than ten. The CDR3 spells CASSQEGAGLGNQPQHF. The DNA of the CDR3 is TGCGCCAGCAGCCAAGAGGGGGCGGGGTTAGGCAATCAGCCCCAGCATTTT. The chain combines TRBV4-1 with TRBJ1-5; the D gene is possibly TRBD1 (6 bases). V was trimmed by 0 bases and J by 2 bases, leaving 14 bases between them. CDR3 length equals 17 residues. Per the germline V gene, CDR1 is MGHRA and CDR2 is YSYEKL.

V usage is TRBV6-5 and J usage is TRBJ1-1, with a tentative D call TRBD1 (6 bases). This CDR3 has 13 residues. The V end was cut by 8 bases, the J end by 4 bases, with 14 bases between. Germline V gene lookup returns CDR1 MNHEY and CDR2 SVGAGI. CDR3 coding DNA: TGTGCCAGCCGGTCGGGAGGGGGCACTGAAGCTTTCTTT. As protein: CASRSGGGTEAFF.

This clone was seen only a few times. V is TRBV4-3 and J is TRBJ1-2; no clear D. The ends were cut back, 1 base at V and 3 bases at J, with 12 bases in the middle. This CDR3 comprises 15 residues. Germline CDR1 and CDR2: LGHNA and YSLEER. As DNA, the CDR3 is TGCGCCAGCAGCCAAGGGACCTTAGGTTACTATGGCTACACCTTC. Encoded protein: CASSQGTLGYYGYTF.

This rearrangement joins TRBV6-6 to TRBJ1-5, with unresolved D. The germline V gene has CDR1 MNHNY and CDR2 SVGAGI (reference sequence). The CDR3 loop spans 14 amino acids. V was pared by 6 bases and J by 3 bases, with 12 bases between. CDR3 sequence: CASSTNSINQPQHF. CDR3 sequence (DNA): TGTGCCAGCAGCACGAACAGCATCAATCAGCCCCAGCATTTT.

The chain is built from TRBV27 and TRBJ2-7, with D perhaps TRBD1 (6 bases). V was trimmed by 6 bases and J by 2 bases, leaving 14 bases between them. Germline V CDR1 and CDR2: MNHEY, SMNVEV (reference sequence). This CDR3 contains 14 residues. This CDR3 is CASRETGTPYEQYF. The CDR3 nucleotides are TGTGCCAGCAGAGAGACAGGTACACCCTACGAGCAGTACTTC.

V is TRBV5-4 and J is TRBJ1-1, with D hard to call. V lost 2 bases and J lost 1, with 9 bases in between. Germline V gene lookup returns CDR1 SGHNT and CDR2 YYREEE (reference sequence). This CDR3 spans 14 amino acids. The CDR3 loop reads CASSFGVGNTEAFF. For the CDR3, the DNA is TGTGCCAGCAGCTTCGGGGTAGGGAACACTGAAGCTTTCTTT.

The chain is built from TRBV4-1 and TRBJ1-1; 10 nucleotides agree with TRBD1. The germline CDR1 and CDR2 sequences are MGHRA and YSYEKL. There are 15 residues in the CDR3. The V segment lost 4 bases and the J segment 11 bases; nucleotides outside the gene matches: 13. The CDR3 sequence is CASSPRQGAEEEAFF. CDR3 nucleotides: TGCGCCAGCAGCCCTCGACAGGGGGCAGAGGAGGAGGCTTTCTTT.

This clone was seen once. This chain links TRBV21-1 with TRBJ2-5; the table assigns TRBD2, which was not confirmed against the DNA. TRBV21-1 is given as a pseudogene. CDR3 length: 15 residues. The CDR3 DNA sequence: TGTGCCAGCAGCAAAGAACTAGCGGACCAAGAGACCCAGTACTTC. Translating it yields CASSKELADQETQYF.

J is TRBJ2-7 and V is TRBV9, with D possibly matching TRBD1 (5 bases). This CDR3 has 18 residues. The V end was cut by 4 bases, the J end by 5 bases, with 28 bases between. CDR1 SGDLS and CDR2 YYNGEE come from the germline V gene. The CDR3 here is CASSSGSAGRGFLDEQYF. Written as DNA, the CDR3 is TGTGCCAGCAGCTCTGGTAGTGCAGGTAGGGGATTTCTGGACGAGCAGTACTTC.

This clone was seen only a few times. The chain carries TRBV7-2 and TRBJ1-1; maybe TRBD1 (6 bases). Germline CDR1 and CDR2: SGHTA and FQGNSA. The CDR3 runs to 13 residues. V was clipped by 10 bases and J by 2 bases, with 14 bases between them. The CDR3, as DNA: TGTGCCACCAGGTGGGACACTAACACTGAAGCTTTCTTT. Translation: CATRWDTNTEAFF.

V and J are TRBV5-6 and TRBJ2-5, with D perhaps TRBD2 (6 bases). Germline V CDR1 and CDR2: SGHDT, YYEEEE. The CDR3 length is 15 residues. Trimming pared 1 base from V and 5 bases from J, leaving 15 bases between. The CDR3 reads CASSLRRGVVETQYF. DNA for the CDR3: TGTGCCAGCAGCTTGCGTCGCGGGGTTGTGGAGACCCAGTACTTC.

The chain uses TRBV6-4 and TRBJ1-1; TRBD1 matches 9 bases. The CDR3 totals 17 residues. Germline trimming cut 2 bases from V and 0 bases from J; bases unmatched to any gene: 7. The germline V gene encodes CDR1 MRHNA and CDR2 SNTAGT. CDR3 bases: TGTGCCAGCAGTGACCACAGGGGGCCCTTCATGAACACTGAAGCTTTCTTT. Its translation is CASSDHRGPFMNTEAFF.

This clone is a singleton in its sample. V and J are TRBV10-1 and TRBJ1-1, with a weak D call TRBD1 (6 bases). V was pared by 7 bases and J by 4 bases, with 22 bases between. The length of the CDR3 is 16 residues. The V gene's germline CDR1 is WNHNN and CDR2 SYGVQD (reference sequence). The CDR3 loop is CASNLRRVPGATEAFF. The CDR3 coding sequence is TGCGCCAGCAATCTTCGCCGGGTCCCAGGGGCCACTGAAGCTTTCTTT.